These 4 T cell receptor beta chains originate from one sample sequenced in a study of beta chain features in type 1 diabetes. General observations from the study: TCRB CDR3s from Type 1 diabetes patients were moderately but significantly shorter in all four CD4+ subsets.

cDNA synthesis used the whole RNA isolate, giving expressed TCRB sequences. Sequenced by immunoSEQ multiplex PCR; TCRdb stores in-frame clones only, minus some. The sample lists around 300,000 clones, over 14% seen once, with around 0.015% in the top ten. The antigens of these receptors remain unknown. Sequences were obtained from naive CD4+ T cells from blood. These TCRs come from a man between 18 and 35 years old with type 1 diabetes.

This clone was counted between two and nine times. The CDR3 spells CASSLQGREQYF. The CDR3 DNA reads as TGTGCCAGCAGCCTACAGGGTAGGGAGCAGTACTTC. The chain uses TRBV13 and TRBJ2-7; D may be TRBD1 (6 bases). Trimming removed 5 bases from V and 7 bases from J, with 12 bases in between. The CDR3 is 12 amino acids. CDR1 is PRHDT, CDR2 FYEKMQ, per germline (reference sequence).

This clone came up a few times. This CDR3 reads CSGVTNNYGYTF. The CDR3 DNA reads as TGCAGCGGAGTGACAAATAACTATGGCTACACCTTC. The chain links TRBV29-1 to TRBJ1-2; D call uncertain. CDR1 SQVTM and CDR2 ANQGSEA come from the germline V gene. The V and J ends lost 7 bases and 1 base respectively, with 10 bases between them. The CDR3 length is 12 residues.

This clone was detected only a few times. The chain carries TRBV28 and TRBJ1-6, with 9 bases identical to TRBD1. Germline assignment: CDR1 MDHEN and CDR2 SYDVKM. The CDR3 runs to 15 residues. Trimming took 7 bases from V and 8 from J; bases not matched to a gene: 9. The CDR3 sequence: CASNLMTGGHSPLHF. In DNA, the CDR3 is TGTGCCAGCAACCTAATGACAGGGGGGCATTCACCCCTCCACTTT.

The chain couples TRBV6-6 to TRBJ2-2, with 10 bases matching TRBD1. CDR1 and CDR2 from the germline V gene are MNHNY and SVGAGI (reference sequence). V lost 6 bases and J lost 7; bases outside the gene matches: 8. The CDR3 loop spans 15 amino acids. CDR3 nucleotides: TGTGCCAGCAGCGCCCTGGGACAGGGGAACGGGGAGCTGTTTTTT. The encoded protein is CASSALGQGNGELFF.